This T cell receptor (beta chain) is from a study of shared clonotypes between healthy human individuals. A note on this clone: No antigen is known for it.

CD4+ cell separation produced CD45RA+ naive and CD45RA-negative memory subsets. Per germline, CDR1 SEHNR and CDR2 FQNEAQ (reference sequence). V gave up 5 bases and J gave up 4 bases; unmatched junction bases: 10. The CDR3 extends over 18 amino acids. Notes on the study in general: As a rule, naive subsets had a larger estimated richness than memory subsets. Relative to their counterparts shared across all four donors, non-shared clonotypes exhibited diminished generation probabilities.

Profiled with immunoSEQ multiplex PCR; TCRdb holds only in-frame clones, not every one. This table holds some 2 million clones, 90% to 95% found once. Sample: naive CD4+ T cells sorted from blood. The subset here: CD45RA+ positively selected. The genes are TRBV7-9 and TRBJ1-6; 11 nucleotides line up with TRBD1. The origin of this receptor is a man aged 18 to 35 in good health. CDR3 amino acids: CASSEGTGGRVYNSPLHF. The CDR3, as DNA: TGTGCCAGCAGCGAAGGGACAGGGGGTCGCGTTTATAATTCACCCCTCCACTTT.